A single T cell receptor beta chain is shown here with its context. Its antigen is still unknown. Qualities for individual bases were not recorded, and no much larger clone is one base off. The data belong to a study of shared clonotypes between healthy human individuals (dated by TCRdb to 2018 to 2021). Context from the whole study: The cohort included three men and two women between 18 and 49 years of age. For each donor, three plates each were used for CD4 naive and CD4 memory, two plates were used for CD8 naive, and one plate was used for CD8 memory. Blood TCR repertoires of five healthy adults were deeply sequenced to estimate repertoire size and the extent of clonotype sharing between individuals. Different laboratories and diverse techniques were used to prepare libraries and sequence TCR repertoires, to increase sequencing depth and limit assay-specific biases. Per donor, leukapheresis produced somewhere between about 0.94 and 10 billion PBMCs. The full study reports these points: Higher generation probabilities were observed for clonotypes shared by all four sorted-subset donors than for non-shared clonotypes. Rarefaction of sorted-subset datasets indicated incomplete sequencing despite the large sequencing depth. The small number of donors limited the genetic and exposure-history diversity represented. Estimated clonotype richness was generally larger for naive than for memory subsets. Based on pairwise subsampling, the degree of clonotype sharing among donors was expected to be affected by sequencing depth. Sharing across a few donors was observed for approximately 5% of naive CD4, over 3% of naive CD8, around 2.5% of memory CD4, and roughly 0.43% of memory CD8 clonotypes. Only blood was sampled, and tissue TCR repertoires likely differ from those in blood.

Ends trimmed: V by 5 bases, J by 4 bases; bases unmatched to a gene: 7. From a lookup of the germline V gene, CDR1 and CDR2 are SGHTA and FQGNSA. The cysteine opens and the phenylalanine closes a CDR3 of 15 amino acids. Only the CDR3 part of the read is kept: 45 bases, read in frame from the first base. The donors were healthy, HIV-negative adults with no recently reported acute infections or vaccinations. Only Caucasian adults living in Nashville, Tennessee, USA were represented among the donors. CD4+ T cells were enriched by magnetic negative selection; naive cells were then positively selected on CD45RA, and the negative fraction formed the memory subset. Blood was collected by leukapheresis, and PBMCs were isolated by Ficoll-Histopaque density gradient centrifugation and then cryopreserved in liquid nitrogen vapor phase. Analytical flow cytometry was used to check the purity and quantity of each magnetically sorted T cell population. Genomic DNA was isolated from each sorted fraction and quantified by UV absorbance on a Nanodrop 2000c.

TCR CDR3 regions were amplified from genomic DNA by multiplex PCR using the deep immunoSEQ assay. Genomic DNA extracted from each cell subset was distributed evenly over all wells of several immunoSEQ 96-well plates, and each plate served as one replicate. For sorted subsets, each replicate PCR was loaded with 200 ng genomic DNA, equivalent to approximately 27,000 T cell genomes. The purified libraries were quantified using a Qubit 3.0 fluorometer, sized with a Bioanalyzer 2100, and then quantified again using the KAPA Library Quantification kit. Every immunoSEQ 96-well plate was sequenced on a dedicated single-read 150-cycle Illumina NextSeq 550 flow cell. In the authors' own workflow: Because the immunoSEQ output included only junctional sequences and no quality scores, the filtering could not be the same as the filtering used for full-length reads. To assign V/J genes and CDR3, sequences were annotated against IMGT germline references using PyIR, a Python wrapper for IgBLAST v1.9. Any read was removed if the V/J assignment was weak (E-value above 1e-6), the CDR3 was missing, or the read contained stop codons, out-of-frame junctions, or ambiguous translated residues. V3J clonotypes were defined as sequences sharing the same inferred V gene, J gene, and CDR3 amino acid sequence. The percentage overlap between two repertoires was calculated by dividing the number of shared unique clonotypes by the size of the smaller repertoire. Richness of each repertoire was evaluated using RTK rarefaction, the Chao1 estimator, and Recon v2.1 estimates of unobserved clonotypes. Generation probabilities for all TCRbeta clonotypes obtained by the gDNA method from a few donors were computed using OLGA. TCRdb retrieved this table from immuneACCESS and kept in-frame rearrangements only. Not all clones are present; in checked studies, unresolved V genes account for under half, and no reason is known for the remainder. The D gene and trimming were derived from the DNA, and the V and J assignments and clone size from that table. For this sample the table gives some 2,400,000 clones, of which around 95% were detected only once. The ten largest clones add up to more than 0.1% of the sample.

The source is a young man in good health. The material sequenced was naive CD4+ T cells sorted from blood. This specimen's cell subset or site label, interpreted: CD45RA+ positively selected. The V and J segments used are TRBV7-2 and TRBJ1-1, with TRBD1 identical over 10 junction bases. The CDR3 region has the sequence CASSGGQGRSTEAFF. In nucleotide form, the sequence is TGTGCCAGCAGCGGGGGACAGGGGCGGTCCACTGAAGCTTTCTTT.